This entry lists 30 T cell receptor beta chains sequenced from one sample in a study of cytomegalovirus exposure and HLA in healthy donors. PCR employed 60 Vbeta and 13 Jbeta primers. Data came from immunoSEQ multiplex PCR; TCRdb stores just in-frame clones and leaves some out. The sample has about 190,000 clones; roughly 80% are singletons. Specimen: PBMCs. These TCRs come from a man aged 40-49 years in good health and CMV-seropositive.

This clone was picked up one time. The chain uses TRBV5-6 and TRBJ2-3; maybe TRBD2 (7 bases). V lost 2 bases to trimming and J lost 6 bases, with 10 bases between them. The germline V gene encodes CDR1 SGHDT and CDR2 YYEEEE. The CDR3 covers 13 residues. The CDR3 nucleotides read TGTGCCAGCAGCTTACGGGGGGCCGATACGCAGTATTTT. This encodes CASSLRGADTQYF.

V gene TRBV10-1 combines with J gene TRBJ2-2; 13 bases agree with TRBD2. CDR3 size: 17 residues. The germline V gene has CDR1 WNHNN and CDR2 SYGVQD (reference sequence). The trim removed 5 bases at V and 5 bases at J, leaving 8 bases unmatched. CDR3 bases: TGCGCCAGCAGTTTACTAGCGGGGGGGGATATTACCGGGGAGCTGTTTTTT. Translating it yields CASSLLAGGDITGELFF.

The chain combines TRBV19 with TRBJ1-1; TRBD1 matches 7 bases. Germline V CDR1 and CDR2: LNHDA, SQIVND (reference sequence). The CDR3 sequence is 13 residues long. The ends lost 5 bases at V and 7 bases at J; junction bases unmatched: 7. The CDR3, as DNA: TGTGCCAGTAGTCTAGGAAGGGACAGTGAAGCTTTCTTT. Its translation is CASSLGRDSEAFF.

The chain combines TRBV6-5 with TRBJ2-3; 8 positions agree with TRBD2. Per germline, CDR1 MNHEY and CDR2 SVGAGI. The CDR3 covers 15 residues. V gave up 2 bases and J gave up 6 bases; unmatched junction bases: 7. CDR3 in amino acids: CASSYGPGTRDTQYF. The CDR3 region has the DNA TGTGCCAGCAGTTACGGCCCCGGGACTAGGGATACGCAGTATTTT.

A note on this clone: The junction departs from germline at one end; a sequencing error may be responsible. The chain uses TRBV7-9 and TRBJ1-4, with TRBD1 as a possible D gene (6 bases). The CDR3 covers 17 residues. Germline V gives CDR1 SEHNR, CDR2 FQNEAQ (reference sequence). CDR3 bases: TGTTCCAGCAGCCTATGGGCAGGGGAAGGAAGGGTCGAAAAACTGTTTTTT. Translating gives CSSSLWAGEGRVEKLFF.

This clone was seen a few times. A read error may produce the germline difference seen at one junction end. The CDR3 protein is CSSSSRQEAFF. The CDR3 bases are TGTTCCAGCAGTTCCCGACAGGAAGCTTTCTTT. This chain joins TRBV7-9 and TRBJ1-1, with D possibly TRBD1 on 5 matching bases. The germline CDR1 and CDR2 sequences are SEHNR and FQNEAQ (reference sequence). The CDR3 has 11 residues.

The rearrangement links TRBV18 to TRBJ2-2, with D unresolved. Germline CDR1 and CDR2: KGHSH and LQKENI. This CDR3 region has 14 residues. V dropped 6 bases and J dropped 4 bases, with 12 bases sitting between them. CDR3 coding DNA: TGTGCCAGCTCGATTAGCCGTGGCACCGGGGAGCTGTTTTTT. It translates to CASSISRGTGELFF.

The V call is TRBV7-6, the J call TRBJ2-7; D may be TRBD2 (6 bases). The germline CDR1 and CDR2 sequences are SGHVS and FNYEAQ. The CDR3 is made up of 13 amino acids. Trimming took 1 base from V and 10 from J, leaving 14 bases between them. CDR3 residues: CASSLEVGREQYF. CDR3 in DNA: TGTGCCAGCAGCTTAGAAGTAGGGCGGGAACAGTACTTC.

This rearrangement joins TRBV15 to TRBJ2-2; D is possibly TRBD1 (5 bases). Between the trimmed V and J ends, which lost 4 bases and 5 bases, there was a span of 17 bases. The CDR3 runs to 16 residues. In germline, CDR1 is LNHNV, CDR2 YYDKDF (reference sequence). Here the CDR3 reads CATSNLQVTKTGELFF. The CDR3 DNA follows: TGTGCCACCAGCAACTTACAGGTGACAAAGACCGGGGAGCTGTTTTTT. The full variable domain, rest sourced from reference TRBV15 and TRBJ2-2, is DAMVIQNPRYQVTQFGKPVTLSCSQTLNHNVMYWYQQKSSQAPKLLFHYYDKDFNNEADTPDNFQSRRPNTSFCFLDIRSPGLGDTAMYLCATSNLQVTKTGELFFGEGSRLTVL.

This chain links TRBV27 with TRBJ2-5; 10 nucleotides line up with TRBD2. Germline V lookup: CDR1 MNHEY, CDR2 SMNVEV (reference sequence). The CDR3 runs 16 residues. V was clipped by 3 bases and J by 0 bases; unmatched bases: 4. CDR3 sequence (DNA): TGTGCCAGCAGTTTTCGAGCGGGGGGGTACCAAGAGACCCAGTACTTC. It yields the protein CASSFRAGGYQETQYF.

The genes are TRBV10-1 and TRBJ1-1, with D hard to call. The ends were cut back, 6 bases at V and 5 bases at J, with 19 bases in the middle. CDR1 and CDR2 from the germline V gene are WNHNN and SYGVQD (reference sequence). The CDR3 spans 15 residues. The CDR3 region has the DNA TGCGCCAGCAGCCCCTCACGGCGGGGTGAGACTGAAGCTTTCTTT. Translating it yields CASSPSRRGETEAFF.

The V and J genes are TRBV29-1 and TRBJ2-4, with a possible D match to TRBD1 (5 bases). Germline V lookup: CDR1 SQVTM, CDR2 ANQGSEA. The CDR3 contains 13 residues. Deletions cut 3 bases from V and 4 bases from J, with 10 bases between. The CDR3, as DNA: TGCAGCGTTGAGGGGCAGGGAAAAAACATTCAGTACTTC. It codes for CSVEGQGKNIQYF. The complete variable domain, with remaining parts taken from reference TRBV29-1 and TRBJ2-4, reads SAVISQKPSRDICQRGTSLTIQCQVDSQVTMMFWYRQQPGQSLTLIATANQGSEATYESGFVIDKFPISRPNLTFSTLTVSNMSPEDSSIYLCSVEGQGKNIQYFGAGTRLSVL.

The chain couples TRBV9 to TRBJ1-4; D gene uncertain. The ends were cut back, 1 base at V and 10 bases at J, with 8 bases in the middle. Germline-derived CDR1 and CDR2 are SGDLS and YYNGEE. The CDR3 covers 12 residues. The CDR3 DNA reads as TGTGCCAGCAGCGTAAGGCCGGGAAAACTGTTTTTT. This sequence encodes CASSVRPGKLFF.

V is TRBV7-9 and J is TRBJ2-5, with no clear D. The J call may be faulty, since TRBJ2-7 better matches the DNA end. Germline V gene sequence: CDR1 SEHNR, CDR2 FQNEAQ (reference sequence). The CDR3 contains 11 residues. CDR3 in DNA: TGTGCCAGCAGCCCCTACTACGAGCAGTACTTC. Amino acids: CASSPYYEQYF.

This clone was detected a few times. This chain joins TRBV7-8 and TRBJ1-2, with 9 positions matching TRBD1. The CDR3 is 16 residues long. The germline gives CDR1 SGHVS, CDR2 FQNEAQ. V dropped 5 bases and J dropped 2; count of bases not matched to a gene: 9. The CDR3 sequence: CASSRQSGTGNYGYTF. Here the CDR3 DNA reads TGTGCCAGCAGCCGACAATCCGGGACAGGGAACTATGGCTACACCTTC.

V and J are TRBV11-2 and TRBJ2-6; TRBD2 is a possible D gene (6 bases). The CDR3 extends over 19 amino acids. CDR1 SGHAT and CDR2 FQNNGV come from the germline V gene. The V and J ends lost 5 bases and 0 bases respectively, with 20 bases between them. The DNA for the CDR3 is TGTGCCAGCAGCGTCGTGGGGGGAATTGGAGGCTCTGGGGCCAACGTCCTGACTTTC. It encodes CASSVVGGIGGSGANVLTF.

The chain uses TRBV7-8 and TRBJ1-4, with TRBD1 identical over 10 bases. J lost 5 bases, V lost 5 bases, and 8 bases had no gene match. The CDR3 consists of 16 residues. The germline CDR1 and CDR2 sequences are SGHVS and FQNEAQ. The CDR3 is CASSPPGQGTNEKLFF. In DNA form, the CDR3 reads TGTGCCAGCAGCCCTCCGGGACAGGGGACCAATGAAAAACTGTTTTTT.

The chain employs TRBV11-2 and TRBJ2-7; D is perhaps TRBD1 (5 bases). This CDR3 has 17 residues. Germline values: CDR1 SGHAT, CDR2 FQNNGV. The V end was cut by 5 bases, the J end by 6 bases, with 26 bases between. The CDR3 DNA reads TGTGCCAGCAGCCATAGATCCCCCGTGGCGCAGGGCTCCGAGCAGTACTTC. Amino acids: CASSHRSPVAQGSEQYF.

This clone turned up a few times. The chain carries TRBV30 and TRBJ2-3, with D tentatively TRBD1 (6 bases). The germline V gene encodes CDR1 GTSNPN and CDR2 SVGIG (reference sequence). The V gene lost 1 base and the J gene lost 2 bases, with 16 bases spanning the gap. The CDR3 loop spans 16 amino acids. The CDR3 region has the DNA TGTGCCTGGAGTGCCCCAGGGGCAGGGGCCACAGATACGCAGTATTTT. Amino acid sequence: CAWSAPGAGATDTQYF.

The chain joins TRBV4-3 to TRBJ1-4; no firm D call. Between the trimmed V and J ends, which lost 3 bases and 7 bases, there was a span of 18 bases. Germline CDR1 is LGHNA and CDR2 is YSLEER. This CDR3 comprises 16 residues. CDR3 sequence (DNA): TGCGCCAGCAGCCACACACCGGAGGGAAAGGGTGAAAAACTGTTTTTT. This gives the protein CASSHTPEGKGEKLFF.

This clone was found a few times. The gene calls are TRBV9 and TRBJ2-1; D is perhaps TRBD2 (6 bases). Deletions cut 1 base from V and 8 bases from J, with 7 bases between. The CDR3 contains 12 residues. Germline CDR1 SGDLS, CDR2 YYNGEE. In nucleotides, the CDR3 is TGTGCCAGCAGCGTATCGGGGGATGAGCAGTTCTTC. Protein: CASSVSGDEQFF.

The rearrangement links TRBV4-2 to TRBJ2-7, with TRBD2 matching over 7 bases. The J segment lost 4 bases and the V segment lost 4 bases, leaving 1 base of the junction unmatched. CDR1 and CDR2 (germline): LGHNA, YNFKEQ. The CDR3 covers 12 residues. CDR3 loop: CASSPGGYEQYF. CDR3 bases: TGTGCCAGCAGCCCCGGGGGGTACGAGCAGTACTTC.

This clone appeared once. This chain joins TRBV13 and TRBJ1-3; 7 nucleotides align to TRBD1. The germline gives CDR1 PRHDT, CDR2 FYEKMQ (reference sequence). V lost 0 bases, J lost 2 bases, and 1 base stayed unmatched. This CDR3 region has 15 residues. For the CDR3, the DNA is TGTGCCAGCAGCTTAGGGACAGGGCCTGGAAACACCATATATTTT. This sequence encodes CASSLGTGPGNTIYF. The complete variable domain, with remaining parts taken from reference TRBV13 and TRBJ1-3, reads AAGVIQSPRHLIKEKRETATLKCYPIPRHDTVYWYQQGPGQDPQFLISFYEKMQSDKGSIPDRFSAQQFSDYHSELNMSSLELGDSALYFCASSLGTGPGNTIYFGEGSWLTVV.

The chain is built from TRBV27 and TRBJ1-1; TRBD1 aligns across 10 bases. CDR3 length: 15 residues. The germline V gene has CDR1 MNHEY and CDR2 SMNVEV (reference sequence). Trimming at V came to 6 bases and at J to 3 bases, leaving 7 bases not matched to a gene. Written as DNA, the CDR3 is TGTGCCAGCAGATTAACCGGGACAGGGGACACTGAAGCTTTCTTT. It translates to CASRLTGTGDTEAFF.

The chain recombines TRBV30 with TRBJ2-1, with D uncertain. The germline CDR1 and CDR2 sequences are GTSNPN and SVGIG (reference sequence). CDR3 length: 12 residues. The V end lost 2 bases, the J end lost 9 bases, and 11 bases lay between the germline ends. The CDR3 coding sequence is TGTGCCTGGAGTATTTCAAGAGGTGAGCAGTTCTTC. Translation: CAWSISRGEQFF. The variable domain in full, completed from reference TRBV30 and TRBJ2-1, reads SQTIHQWPATLVQPVGSPLSLECTVEGTSNPNLYWYRQAAGRGLQLLFYSVGIGQISSEVPQNLSASRPQDRQFILSSKKLLLSDSGFYLCAWSISRGEQFFGPGTRLTVL.

The V gene is TRBV2, the J gene TRBJ2-3; D gene ambiguous. The V gene's germline CDR1 is SNHLY and CDR2 FYNNEI. The CDR3 consists of 11 residues. Trimming removed 10 bases from V and 5 bases from J, with 10 bases in between. CDR3 DNA sequence: TGTGCCAACAGCGTAAAAGATACGCAGTATTTT. The encoded protein is CANSVKDTQYF.

The chain has TRBV7-3 and TRBJ2-1, with 8 bases that match TRBD1. Germline-derived CDR1 and CDR2 are SGHTA and FQGTGA. This CDR3 has 14 residues. J was trimmed by 6 bases and V by 5 bases; bases with no gene match: 6. The CDR3 DNA reads as TGTGCCAGCAGCGCGGGACAGGAACTCAATGAGCAGTTCTTC. This gives the protein CASSAGQELNEQFF.

This clone was detected once. The chain has TRBV6-6 and TRBJ2-3; 8 bases fit TRBD2. Trimming at V came to 5 bases and at J to 0 bases, leaving 7 bases not matched to a gene. The CDR3 covers 16 residues. Germline CDR1 reads MNHNY; CDR2 reads SVGAGI (reference sequence). The chain's CDR3 is CASSGRTSPSTDTQYF. CDR3 bases: TGTGCCAGCAGTGGCAGGACTAGCCCAAGCACAGATACGCAGTATTTT.

The table lists this clone with a count of one. The chain employs TRBV7-8 and TRBJ1-1; 8 bases are shared with TRBD1. V shed 1 base, J shed 0 bases, and the junction held 19 bases outside the gene matches. CDR1 and CDR2 (germline): SGHVS, FQNEAQ. CDR3 length equals 21 residues. Here the CDR3 reads CASSLVGTGKAPSYMNTEAFF. Written as DNA, the CDR3 is TGTGCCAGCAGCTTAGTAGGGACAGGCAAGGCCCCAAGTTACATGAACACTGAAGCTTTCTTT.

This chain connects TRBV30 to TRBJ2-1, with a weak D call TRBD1 (6 bases). The CDR3 totals 14 residues. CDR1 is GTSNPN and CDR2 is SVGIG in the germline V gene (reference sequence). The germline V and J ends were trimmed by 7 bases and 5 bases, with 18 bases remaining between them. The CDR3 DNA follows: TGTGCCTTCAAACCCCAGGGGTTCAACAATGAGCAGTTCTTC. Encoded protein: CAFKPQGFNNEQFF.